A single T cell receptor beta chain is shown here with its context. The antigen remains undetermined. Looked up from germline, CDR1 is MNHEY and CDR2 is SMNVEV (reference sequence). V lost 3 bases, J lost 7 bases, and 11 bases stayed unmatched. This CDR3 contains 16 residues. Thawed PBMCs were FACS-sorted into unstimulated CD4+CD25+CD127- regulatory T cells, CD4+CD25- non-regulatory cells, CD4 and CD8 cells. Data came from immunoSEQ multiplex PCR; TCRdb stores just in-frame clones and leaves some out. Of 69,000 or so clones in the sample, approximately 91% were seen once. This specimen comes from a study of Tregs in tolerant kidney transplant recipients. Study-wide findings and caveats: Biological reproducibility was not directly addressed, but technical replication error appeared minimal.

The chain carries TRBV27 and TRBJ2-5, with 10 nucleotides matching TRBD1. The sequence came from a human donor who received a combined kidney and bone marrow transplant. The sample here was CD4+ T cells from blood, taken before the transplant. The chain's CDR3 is CASSFRDRGLRGTQYF. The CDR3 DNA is TGTGCCAGCAGTTTCCGGGACAGGGGCTTAAGGGGGACCCAGTACTTC.